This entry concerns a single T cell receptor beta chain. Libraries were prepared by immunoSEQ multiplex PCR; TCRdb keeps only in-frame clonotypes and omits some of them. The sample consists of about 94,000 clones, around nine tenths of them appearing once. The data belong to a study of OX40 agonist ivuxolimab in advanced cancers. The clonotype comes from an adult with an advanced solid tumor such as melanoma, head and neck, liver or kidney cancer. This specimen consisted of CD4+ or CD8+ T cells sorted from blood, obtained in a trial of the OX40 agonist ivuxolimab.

CDR3 residues: CASSYSSGGADTQYF. CDR3 DNA sequence: TGTGCCAGCAGCTACTCTAGCGGGGGGGCAGATACGCAGTATTTT. This chain connects TRBV7-2 to TRBJ2-3, with 12 bases that match TRBD2. J was trimmed by 4 bases and V by 4 bases; bases with no gene match: 3. The CDR3 runs to 15 residues. The V gene's germline CDR1 is SGHTA and CDR2 FQGNSA.